This T cell receptor beta chain comes out of a study of shared clonotypes between healthy human individuals. Germline assignment: CDR1 SGHVS and CDR2 FQNEAQ. The CDR3 runs 15 residues. The V gene lost 1 base and the J gene lost 0 bases, with 10 bases spanning the gap. The authors split each subset's genomic DNA evenly across several immunoSEQ plates. This table comes from immunoSEQ multiplex PCR, and its TCRdb copy is limited to in-frame clones, with some not included. The repertoire holds about 1,900,000 clones, with over 85% as singletons. Naive CD8 cells comprised CD45RO-negative, CCR7-positively selected cells, excluding terminally differentiated effector memory CD45RA+ cells. With regard to this clone: The same CDR3 also results from other DNA sequences found in this sample.

The J gene is TRBJ2-7, the V gene TRBV7-8; possible D gene TRBD1, 6 bases. Specimen: naive CD8+ T cells sorted from blood. The TCR was taken from a man between 18 and 29 years old in good health. CDR3 in amino acids: CASSLGQGSSYEQYF. DNA for the CDR3: TGTGCCAGCAGCTTAGGTCAGGGGAGCTCCTACGAGCAGTACTTC.